A few counts support the clone carrying this TCR beta chain. Its target is not known. Expressed TCRB transcripts were sequenced, since all the RNA that had been isolated was reverse transcribed. Sequenced by immunoSEQ multiplex PCR; TCRdb stores in-frame clones only, minus some. The data hold a few hundred thousand clones, with 9.6% observed a single time. This sample was taken from a study of beta chain features in type 1 diabetes. CD45RO/CCR7/CD25/CD127/CD95/CD27 staining was used to isolate CD4+ naive, central memory, regulatory and stem cell-like memory cells by sorting. Findings of the study overall: In the patient group, naive, central memory and Treg TCRB repertoires seemed more alike than in the healthy donor group. Type 1 diabetes patients had TCRB CDR3s that were shorter (moderately but significantly so) in all four CD4+ subsets.

The trim removed 5 bases at V and 5 bases at J, leaving 6 bases unmatched. Germline V gene data show CDR1 as MDHEN and CDR2 as SYDVKM. This CDR3 contains 14 residues. V and J are TRBV28 and TRBJ2-7; 10 bases map to TRBD2. Sequenced sample: central memory CD4+ T cells from blood. The source of this sequence is a man aged 30-40 years with type 1 diabetes. CDR3 residues: CASSLLAGAHEQYF. The CDR3 region has the DNA TGTGCCAGCAGTCTGCTAGCGGGAGCCCACGAGCAGTACTTC.